The TCR beta chain under discussion was sequenced for a study of blood T cell repertoires in COVID-19. Overall study: T cells, B-cell-depleted T cells, or PBMCs provided the cDNA or gDNA that served as material.

Methods used by the authors: Reference gene primers were amplified, and this amplification served to estimate nucleated cell counts. Clones were read by immunoSEQ multiplex PCR, and TCRdb kept only the in-frame ones, dropping some. V, J and clone size are taken as reported in that table, and D and trimming were inferred from the DNA itself. In the table there are almost 300,000 clones, around 87% of which are singletons. The specimen was peripheral blood. The origin of this receptor is a man between 65 and 85 years old with acute or convalescent COVID-19.

The CDR3 coding sequence is TGCAGCGCTGATCAGACAGGGTTTTTCACTGAAGCTTTCTTT. As protein: CSADQTGFFTEAFF. The chain carries TRBV29-1 and TRBJ1-1; 7 bases are shared with TRBD1. This CDR3 spans 14 amino acids. V lost 7 bases and J lost 4; bases outside the gene matches: 12. Germline assignment: CDR1 SQVTM and CDR2 ANQGSEA. The entire variable domain, with the rest obtained from reference TRBV29-1 and TRBJ1-1, is as follows: SAVISQKPSRDICQRGTSLTIQCQVDSQVTMMFWYRQQPGQSLTLIATANQGSEATYESGFVIDKFPISRPNLTFSTLTVSNMSPEDSSIYLCSADQTGFFTEAFFGQGTRLTVV.